This is a list of T cell receptor beta chains from one sample in a study of control samples from healthy donors and cancer patients. Method: immunoSEQ multiplex PCR; TCRdb's copy keeps in-frame clones and lacks some. The data show 73,000 or so clones, more than 75% seen once. The sequencing input was blood. These receptors were taken from a woman in her 50s in good health. The CDR3 runs from the conserved cysteine through the conserved F or W. D genes are given only for firm matches. Size is omitted from some rows. Given values are once, few, many or a class for expanded clones.

V	D	J	size	CDR3	DNA
TRBV6-5	NA	TRBJ2-7	NA	CASRYDRGGQSYEQYF	TGTGCCAGCAGGTACGACAGGGGAGGGCAGAGCTACGAGCAGTACTTC
TRBV6-5	NA	TRBJ1-5	NA	CASRGGMENQPQHF	TGTGCCAGCAGGGGGGGGATGGAGAATCAGCCCCAGCATTTT
TRBV28	NA	TRBJ2-7	NA	CASSWKVYEQYF	TGTGCCAGCAGTTGGAAAGTCTACGAGCAGTACTTC
TRBV10-3	TRBD1	TRBJ1-1	NA	CAISAGGGLNTEAFF	TGTGCCATCAGTGCAGGGGGAGGATTGAACACTGAAGCTTTCTTT
TRBV27	NA	TRBJ1-1	NA	CASSLTGRRLNTEAFF	TGTGCCAGCAGTTTGACAGGCCGGCGGTTGAACACTGAAGCTTTCTTT
TRBV28	NA	TRBJ1-4	NA	CASSFGHNEKLFF	TGTGCCAGCAGTTTCGGACATAACGAAAAACTGTTTTTT
TRBV19	NA	TRBJ1-3	NA	CASSRLSEGNTIYF	TGTGCCAGTTCCCGATTGTCGGAAGGAAACACCATATATTTT
TRBV5-1	TRBD2	TRBJ2-2	once	CASSRAGEGTGELFF	TGCGCCAGCAGCCGAGCGGGGGAGGGCACCGGGGAGCTGTTTTTT
TRBV20-1	NA	TRBJ2-3	NA	CSARVADTQYF	TGCAGTGCTAGAGTCGCGGATACGCAGTATTTT
TRBV5-4	NA	TRBJ1-2	NA	CASSFYLLERVTNYGYTF	TGTGCCAGCAGCTTCTACCTACTGGAGCGAGTCACTAACTATGGCTACACCTTC
TRBV6-6	NA	TRBJ1-2	NA	CASSYSTGPTYGYTF	TGTGCCAGCAGTTACTCGACAGGCCCGACCTATGGCTACACCTTC
TRBV27	NA	TRBJ2-7	NA	CASSLSASPHEQYF	TGTGCCAGCAGTTTATCGGCGAGCCCCCACGAGCAGTACTTC
TRBV25-1	TRBD1	TRBJ1-2	NA	CASSETGGRDGYTF	TGTGCCAGCAGTGAGACAGGGGGCAGGGATGGCTACACCTTC
TRBV7-9	TRBD2	TRBJ2-1	NA	CASSSLSGSYNEQFF	TGTGCCAGCAGCTCATTAAGCGGGAGCTACAATGAGCAGTTCTTC
TRBV7-9	NA	TRBJ2-3	few	CASSSPVTDTQYF	TGTGCCAGCAGCTCTCCAGTCACAGATACGCAGTATTTT
TRBV14	TRBD2	TRBJ2-7	NA	CASSQEGSGSLFEQYF	TGTGCCAGCAGCCAAGAGGGGAGCGGGAGCCTCTTCGAGCAGTACTTC
TRBV30	NA	TRBJ1-6	NA	CAWMAGYSPLHF	TGTGCCTGGATGGCAGGGTATTCACCCCTCCACTTT
TRBV2	TRBD1	TRBJ2-7	NA	CASSRAPGQGATEQYF	TGTGCCAGCAGTCGAGCACCGGGACAGGGGGCCACCGAGCAGTACTTC
TRBV4-1	NA	TRBJ1-3	NA	CASSHNTAGPGNTIYF	TGCGCCAGCAGCCACAATACCGCAGGCCCTGGAAACACCATATATTTT
TRBV19	TRBD1	TRBJ2-7	NA	CASSRATGDRSYEQYF	TGTGCCAGTAGTAGGGCGACCGGGGACAGATCCTACGAGCAGTACTTC
TRBV5-1	NA	TRBJ1-3	NA	CASSLAGGAGNTIYF	TGCGCCAGCAGCTTGGCCGGGGGCGCGGGAAACACCATATATTTT
TRBV19	NA	TRBJ2-5	NA	CASSIKSKGIETQYF	TGTGCCAGTAGTATAAAATCTAAGGGGATTGAGACCCAGTACTTC
TRBV5-5	TRBD1	TRBJ1-3	NA	CASSPSGGRSGNTIYF	TGTGCCAGCAGCCCGTCAGGGGGACGCTCTGGAAACACCATATATTTT
TRBV30	NA	TRBJ1-2	NA	CAWGVGYGYTF	TGTGCCTGGGGGGTAGGGTATGGCTACACCTTC
TRBV13	NA	TRBJ1-4	NA	CASSLASRDGRNEKLFF	TGTGCCAGCAGCTTAGCTTCTCGGGACGGTAGAAATGAAAAACTGTTTTTT
TRBV5-1	TRBD2	TRBJ2-1	NA	CASSLGRSGRAGGNEQFF	TGCGCCAGCAGCTTGGGACGTAGCGGGAGGGCGGGGGGCAATGAGCAGTTCTTC
TRBV7-8	TRBD2	TRBJ2-3	once	CASSLALAGDTQYF	TGTGCCAGCAGCTTAGCGCTAGCGGGAGATACGCAGTATTTT
TRBV10-3	NA	TRBJ1-1	NA	CAISETGNTEAFF	TGTGCCATCAGTGAGACAGGGAACACTGAAGCTTTCTTT
TRBV5-1	TRBD2	TRBJ2-1	NA	CASSLVSSGMGSYNEQFF	TGCGCCAGCAGCTTGGTTTCTAGCGGGATGGGCTCCTACAATGAGCAGTTCTTC
TRBV5-3	TRBD2	TRBJ2-4	NA	CARSSRTRKNIQYF	TGTGCCAGAAGCAGCAGGACTAGAAAAAACATTCAGTACTTC
TRBV7-9	NA	TRBJ2-7	NA	CASSLAGVSEQYF	TGTGCCAGCAGCTTAGCGGGAGTCTCCGAGCAGTACTTC
TRBV29-1	TRBD2	TRBJ2-1	NA	CSVGGLAGNNEQFF	TGCAGCGTTGGGGGACTAGCGGGGAACAATGAGCAGTTCTTC
TRBV5-1	TRBD2	TRBJ2-1	NA	CASSFPLAGGPVDSYNEQFF	TGCGCCAGCAGCTTCCCACTAGCGGGAGGGCCGGTCGACTCCTACAATGAGCAGTTCTTC
TRBV12-3/TRBV12-4	NA	TRBJ2-1	NA	CASSLVNEQFF	TGTGCCAGCTCGCTGGTCAATGAGCAGTTCTTC
TRBV7-9	NA	TRBJ2-7	NA	CASSPLGGSSEQYF	TGTGCCAGCAGCCCCTTGGGCGGATCGAGCGAGCAGTACTTC
TRBV3-1/TRBV3-2	NA	TRBJ1-6	NA	CASSQGYRSYNSPLHF	TGTGCCAGCAGCCAAGGGTATCGGTCCTATAATTCACCCCTCCACTTT
TRBV6-5	NA	TRBJ2-3	NA	CASRAGTDTQYF	TGTGCCAGCAGGGCTGGCACAGATACGCAGTATTTT
TRBV28	NA	TRBJ1-2	few	CASSFTGRQGYGYTF	TGTGCCAGCAGTTTCACAGGCCGGCAGGGATATGGCTACACCTTC
TRBV5-6	NA	TRBJ2-3	NA	CASSSGGTADTQYF	TGTGCCAGCAGCTCCGGAGGGACCGCGGATACGCAGTATTTT
TRBV5-1	NA	TRBJ2-1	NA	CASSLVDPQRDEQFF	TGCGCCAGCAGCTTGGTGGATCCCCAGCGCGATGAGCAGTTCTTC
TRBV30	NA	TRBJ1-5	NA	CAWSLAAQGPQHF	TGTGCCTGGAGTCTGGCCGCGCAGGGGCCCCAGCATTTT